This TCR beta chain is from a study of T cells in Graves' hyperthyroidism and ophthalmopathy. Over 18 months, lack of ophthalmopathy progression marked Graves' hyperthyroidism as stable. Recently diagnosed hyperthyroidism of less than 2 months' duration affected patients aged 18 to 65. The PBMCs were taken from about 9.7 ml of fresh peripheral blood. CDR3 length: 13 amino acids. The V and J ends lost 7 bases and 1 base respectively, with 10 bases between them. Germline assignment: CDR1 MNHNS and CDR2 SASEGT. Broader study findings: Most thyroid clonotypes with frequency above 0.001 were detected in blood.

Details on this clonotype: The target antigen is unknown.

Using RNA transcripts as the source, TCR beta CDR3 regions were amplified. The study used the HTBI primer set for a first-round RT-PCR of the TCR CDR3. TCRdb re-called the multiplex PCR reads with MiXCR, one entry per CDR3 protein. The sample shows over 150,000 distinct CDR3 sequences, 15% to 20% of them seen only once. J is TRBJ2-5 and V is TRBV6-1, with D possibly matching TRBD2 (5 bases). The sequence was obtained from a woman in her forties or fifties with Graves' hyperthyroidism. Sample: blood. The CDR3 sequence is CASTVAPQETQYF. The CDR3 coding sequence is TGTGCCAGCACAGTAGCGCCCCAAGAGACCCAGTACTTC.